This T cell receptor beta chain was profiled in a study of T cell repertoires in cytomegalovirus infection. Study observations and caveats: People with CMV and the relevant HLA were identified by cumulative public TCR beta family frequency.

The germline gives CDR1 MNHNY, CDR2 SVGAGI (reference sequence). This CDR3 contains 16 residues. V shed 6 bases, J shed 2 bases, and the junction held 9 bases outside the gene matches. TCRdb reanalysed the reads using MiXCR and keeps one entry per CDR3 protein. The sample lists hundreds of thousands of distinct CDR3 sequences, 30% to 35% occurring once. This clonotype was found a few times. Its antigen remains unknown. This rearrangement joins TRBV6-6 to TRBJ1-1, with TRBD1 matching 10 bases. The specimen comprised cultured PBMCs, sampled from culture after CMV antigen stimulation. The source is a human donor in good health (CMV status not recorded). Some clones in this sample may be carry-over from other donors' samples. CDR3 DNA: TGTGCCAGCAGCAAGGAGGGGACAGGGGTCAACACTGAAGCTTTCTTT. Translation: CASSKEGTGVNTEAFF.